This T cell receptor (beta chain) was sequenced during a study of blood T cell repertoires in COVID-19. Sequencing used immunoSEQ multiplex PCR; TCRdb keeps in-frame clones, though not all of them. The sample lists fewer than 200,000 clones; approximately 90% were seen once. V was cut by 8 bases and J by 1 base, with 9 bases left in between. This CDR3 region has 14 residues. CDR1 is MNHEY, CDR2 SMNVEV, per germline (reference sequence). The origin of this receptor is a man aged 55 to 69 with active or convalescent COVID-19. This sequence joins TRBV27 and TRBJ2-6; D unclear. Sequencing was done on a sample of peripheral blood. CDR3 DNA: TGTGCCAGCTCTGACTCATCTGGGGCCAACGTCCTGACTTTC. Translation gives CASSDSSGANVLTF.